The rows below give T cell receptor beta chains drawn from one sample of a study of naive and memory T cell subsets. MiXCR was run by TCRdb on the UMI-ligation and nested PCR reads, yielding one entry per CDR3 protein. Among some 22,000 distinct CDR3 sequences, 7% to 9% were seen once, and the ten largest hold roughly 20%. Sequenced: central memory CD8+ T cells from blood. These receptors originate from a human donor in good health. The CDR3 runs from the conserved cysteine through the conserved F or W. A D gene is named only where the DNA matches it firmly. Only some rows state a clone size, as once, few, many or a class for expanded clones.

j_call: TRBJ1-5; d_call: NA; clone_size: few; v_call: TRBV6-6; cdr3_aa: CASSSLAPLKKAQHF; cdr3_nt: TGTGCCAGCAGTTCCCTGGCCCCTTTGAAAAAGGCCCAGCATTTT
j_call: TRBJ2-2; d_call: NA; clone_size: NA; v_call: TRBV11-2; cdr3_aa: CASSLEGRGRSTGELFF; cdr3_nt: TGTGCCAGCAGCTTAGAAGGACGGGGTCGAAGCACCGGGGAGCTGTTTTTT
j_call: TRBJ1-4; d_call: NA; clone_size: medium-sized; v_call: TRBV10-3; cdr3_aa: CAIAGQENEKLFF; cdr3_nt: TGTGCCATCGCCGGACAAGAAAATGAAAAACTGTTTTTT
j_call: TRBJ2-1; d_call: NA; clone_size: few; v_call: TRBV5-1; cdr3_aa: CASSLRDTYNEQFF; cdr3_nt: TGCGCCAGCAGCTTAAGGGATACTTACAATGAGCAGTTCTTC
j_call: TRBJ2-1; d_call: NA; clone_size: medium-sized; v_call: TRBV6-6; cdr3_aa: CASIWSVTNYNEQFF; cdr3_nt: TGTGCCAGCATCTGGTCAGTGACCAACTACAATGAGCAGTTCTTC
j_call: TRBJ1-2; d_call: NA; clone_size: NA; v_call: TRBV2; cdr3_aa: CASLQGFDYGYTF; cdr3_nt: TGTGCCAGCCTGCAGGGCTTCGACTATGGCTACACCTTC
j_call: TRBJ2-7; d_call: TRBD1; clone_size: few; v_call: TRBV11-3; cdr3_aa: CASSSAGTGRWTYEQYF; cdr3_nt: TGTGCCAGCAGCTCCGCCGGGACAGGGCGATGGACCTACGAGCAGTACTTC
j_call: TRBJ2-7; d_call: NA; clone_size: NA; v_call: TRBV5-4; cdr3_aa: CASSLEVSTYEQYF; cdr3_nt: TGTGCCAGCAGCTTGGAGGTCAGTACCTACGAGCAGTACTTC
j_call: TRBJ2-1; d_call: TRBD2; clone_size: many; v_call: TRBV27; cdr3_aa: CASSLSGSAYNEQFF; cdr3_nt: TGTGCCAGCAGCCTTAGCGGGAGTGCCTACAATGAGCAGTTCTTC
j_call: TRBJ1-1; d_call: NA; clone_size: NA; v_call: TRBV28; cdr3_aa: CASSIGGNTEAFF; cdr3_nt: TGTGCCAGCAGTATAGGTGGAAACACTGAAGCTTTCTTT
j_call: TRBJ1-4; d_call: TRBD1; clone_size: few; v_call: TRBV7-6; cdr3_aa: CASSLERGRREKLFF; cdr3_nt: TGTGCCAGCAGCTTAGAGAGGGGGCGTCGTGAAAAACTGTTTTTT
j_call: TRBJ2-1; d_call: TRBD2; clone_size: many; v_call: TRBV12-3/TRBV12-4; cdr3_aa: CASSLSGISYNEQFF; cdr3_nt: TGTGCCAGCAGCCTGAGCGGGATCTCCTACAATGAGCAGTTCTTC
j_call: TRBJ2-2; d_call: TRBD1; clone_size: few; v_call: TRBV12-3/TRBV12-4; cdr3_aa: CASNRDRGAGELFF; cdr3_nt: TGTGCCAGCAACCGGGACAGGGGAGCCGGGGAGCTGTTTTTT
j_call: TRBJ2-4; d_call: NA; clone_size: medium-sized; v_call: TRBV20-1; cdr3_aa: CSARDLGGPLNQVVQYF; cdr3_nt: TGCAGTGCTAGAGATTTAGGGGGACCCCTTAATCAAGTCGTTCAGTACTTC
j_call: TRBJ2-1; d_call: NA; clone_size: many; v_call: TRBV4-1; cdr3_aa: CASSQDMDRSEQFF; cdr3_nt: TGCGCCAGCAGCCAAGATATGGATCGGAGTGAGCAGTTCTTC
j_call: TRBJ2-1; d_call: NA; clone_size: few; v_call: TRBV30; cdr3_aa: CAWSNSSYNEQFF; cdr3_nt: TGTGCCTGGTCGAATTCCTCCTACAATGAGCAGTTCTTC
j_call: TRBJ2-7; d_call: NA; clone_size: few; v_call: TRBV4-3; cdr3_aa: CASSQAEGFREQYF; cdr3_nt: TGCGCCAGCAGCCAAGCAGAGGGCTTTCGGGAGCAGTACTTC
j_call: TRBJ2-2; d_call: NA; clone_size: few; v_call: TRBV3-1; cdr3_aa: CASSQELGELFF; cdr3_nt: TGTGCCAGCAGCCAAGAGCTCGGGGAGCTGTTTTTT
j_call: TRBJ1-2; d_call: NA; clone_size: many; v_call: TRBV6-4; cdr3_aa: CASSGDTSYGYTF; cdr3_nt: TGTGCCAGCAGTGGAGACACCTCCTATGGCTACACCTTC
j_call: TRBJ2-3; d_call: TRBD1; clone_size: many; v_call: TRBV9; cdr3_aa: CASSPGQVPDTQYF; cdr3_nt: TGTGCCAGCAGCCCGGGACAGGTCCCAGATACGCAGTATTTT
j_call: TRBJ1-2; d_call: TRBD1; clone_size: many; v_call: TRBV2; cdr3_aa: CASSPTGLSIYGYTF; cdr3_nt: TGTGCCAGCAGTCCGACAGGGTTGTCCATCTATGGCTACACCTTC
j_call: TRBJ1-1; d_call: NA; clone_size: few; v_call: TRBV12-5; cdr3_aa: CASGLALTGRGYTEAFF; cdr3_nt: TGTGCTAGTGGTTTGGCGTTGACCGGGCGGGGTTACACTGAAGCTTTCTTT
j_call: TRBJ2-5; d_call: TRBD2; clone_size: NA; v_call: TRBV4-1; cdr3_aa: CASSQGRLAEHQETQYF; cdr3_nt: TGCGCCAGCAGCCAAGGTAGACTAGCGGAACACCAAGAGACCCAGTACTTC
j_call: TRBJ2-1; d_call: TRBD2; clone_size: NA; v_call: TRBV7-8; cdr3_aa: CASSLEPSGLNEQFF; cdr3_nt: TGTGCCAGCAGCTTAGAACCTAGCGGGTTGAATGAGCAGTTCTTC
j_call: TRBJ1-2; d_call: TRBD1; clone_size: NA; v_call: TRBV7-9; cdr3_aa: CASSSAAGQGSEDGYTF; cdr3_nt: TGTGCCAGCAGCTCCGCCGCGGGACAGGGTAGTGAGGATGGCTACACCTTC
j_call: TRBJ2-4; d_call: NA; clone_size: few; v_call: TRBV9; cdr3_aa: CASSVEGDKRDIQYF; cdr3_nt: TGTGCCAGCAGCGTAGAGGGGGATAAGAGGGACATTCAGTACTTC
j_call: TRBJ2-7; d_call: NA; clone_size: few; v_call: TRBV28; cdr3_aa: CASSLADWRQSTYEQYF; cdr3_nt: TGTGCCAGCAGTTTAGCAGATTGGCGACAGTCAACTTACGAGCAGTACTTC
j_call: TRBJ2-7; d_call: NA; clone_size: many; v_call: TRBV15; cdr3_aa: CATGPAVNEQYF; cdr3_nt: TGTGCCACCGGGCCAGCTGTAAACGAGCAGTACTTC
j_call: TRBJ2-3; d_call: NA; clone_size: medium-sized; v_call: TRBV18; cdr3_aa: CASSPTSSADTQYF; cdr3_nt: TGTGCCAGCTCACCGACGTCCTCGGCAGATACGCAGTATTTT
j_call: TRBJ1-2; d_call: TRBD1; clone_size: few; v_call: TRBV28; cdr3_aa: CASSFRTGSRYGYTF; cdr3_nt: TGTGCCAGCAGTTTCCGGACAGGGAGTCGCTATGGCTACACCTTC
j_call: TRBJ2-6; d_call: NA; clone_size: few; v_call: TRBV4-1; cdr3_aa: CASSQEGVLLGKGFSGANVLTF; cdr3_nt: TGCGCCAGCAGCCAAGAGGGGGTTTTGCTGGGCAAGGGATTCTCTGGGGCCAACGTCCTGACTTTC
j_call: TRBJ2-3; d_call: TRBD2; clone_size: NA; v_call: TRBV12-5; cdr3_aa: CASGLVPTGGSTYTQYF; cdr3_nt: TGTGCTAGTGGTTTGGTCCCTACGGGAGGCTCCACATATACGCAGTATTTT
j_call: TRBJ1-1; d_call: NA; clone_size: NA; v_call: TRBV27; cdr3_aa: CASSSAAGSEAFF; cdr3_nt: TGTGCCAGCAGTTCCGCGGCAGGCTCTGAAGCTTTCTTT
j_call: TRBJ1-1; d_call: NA; clone_size: NA; v_call: TRBV11-2; cdr3_aa: CASSFSGSKAFF; cdr3_nt: TGTGCCAGCAGCTTTTCAGGCAGTAAAGCTTTCTTT
j_call: TRBJ1-5; d_call: TRBD1; clone_size: few; v_call: TRBV7-8; cdr3_aa: CASSLARETGANQPQHF; cdr3_nt: TGTGCCAGCAGCTTAGCGCGGGAGACAGGGGCCAATCAGCCCCAGCATTTT
j_call: TRBJ2-7; d_call: NA; clone_size: few; v_call: TRBV28; cdr3_aa: CASSLIGGSSSYEQYF; cdr3_nt: TGTGCCAGCAGTTTAATAGGCGGATCCAGCTCCTACGAGCAGTACTTC
j_call: TRBJ2-1; d_call: TRBD1; clone_size: few; v_call: TRBV19; cdr3_aa: CASKRNYRGSSYNEQFF; cdr3_nt: TGTGCCAGTAAACGAAATTACAGGGGGAGTTCCTACAATGAGCAGTTCTTC
j_call: TRBJ2-3; d_call: TRBD2; clone_size: medium-sized; v_call: TRBV23-1; cdr3_aa: CASSQPASGRFCSFSDTQYF; cdr3_nt: TGCGCCAGCAGTCAACCGGCCAGCGGGAGGTTCTGTAGTTTCTCAGATACGCAGTATTTT
j_call: TRBJ2-1; d_call: TRBD1; clone_size: NA; v_call: TRBV10-3; cdr3_aa: CAIKGGGRPETGLGNEQFF; cdr3_nt: TGTGCCATCAAAGGGGGCGGCCGACCGGAGACAGGTCTGGGCAATGAGCAGTTCTTC
j_call: TRBJ2-1; d_call: NA; clone_size: NA; v_call: TRBV11-2; cdr3_aa: CASSPRGGRALVIHEQFF; cdr3_nt: TGTGCCAGCAGCCCCAGGGGGGGGAGGGCCTTAGTAATTCATGAGCAGTTCTTC
j_call: TRBJ2-5; d_call: TRBD1; clone_size: few; v_call: TRBV5-1; cdr3_aa: CASNRQGAEGFETQYF; cdr3_nt: TGCGCCAGCAACCGACAGGGGGCCGAGGGTTTCGAGACCCAGTACTTC
j_call: TRBJ1-2; d_call: NA; clone_size: NA; v_call: TRBV4-1; cdr3_aa: CASSRWETPTDYGYTF; cdr3_nt: TGCGCCAGCAGCCGCTGGGAAACTCCTACTGACTATGGCTACACCTTC
j_call: TRBJ2-1; d_call: NA; clone_size: many; v_call: TRBV7-7; cdr3_aa: CASSLLTSGRSPKYNEQFF; cdr3_nt: TGTGCCAGCAGCTTACTAACTAGTGGGAGGTCCCCAAAATACAATGAGCAGTTCTTC
j_call: TRBJ1-5; d_call: NA; clone_size: few; v_call: TRBV24-1; cdr3_aa: CATSWGARGNQPQHF; cdr3_nt: TGTGCCACCAGTTGGGGGGCGCGGGGCAATCAGCCCCAGCATTTT
j_call: TRBJ1-5; d_call: TRBD1; clone_size: many; v_call: TRBV15; cdr3_aa: CATSFTPGQGSNQPQHF; cdr3_nt: TGTGCCACCAGCTTTACCCCCGGACAGGGTAGCAATCAGCCCCAGCATTTT